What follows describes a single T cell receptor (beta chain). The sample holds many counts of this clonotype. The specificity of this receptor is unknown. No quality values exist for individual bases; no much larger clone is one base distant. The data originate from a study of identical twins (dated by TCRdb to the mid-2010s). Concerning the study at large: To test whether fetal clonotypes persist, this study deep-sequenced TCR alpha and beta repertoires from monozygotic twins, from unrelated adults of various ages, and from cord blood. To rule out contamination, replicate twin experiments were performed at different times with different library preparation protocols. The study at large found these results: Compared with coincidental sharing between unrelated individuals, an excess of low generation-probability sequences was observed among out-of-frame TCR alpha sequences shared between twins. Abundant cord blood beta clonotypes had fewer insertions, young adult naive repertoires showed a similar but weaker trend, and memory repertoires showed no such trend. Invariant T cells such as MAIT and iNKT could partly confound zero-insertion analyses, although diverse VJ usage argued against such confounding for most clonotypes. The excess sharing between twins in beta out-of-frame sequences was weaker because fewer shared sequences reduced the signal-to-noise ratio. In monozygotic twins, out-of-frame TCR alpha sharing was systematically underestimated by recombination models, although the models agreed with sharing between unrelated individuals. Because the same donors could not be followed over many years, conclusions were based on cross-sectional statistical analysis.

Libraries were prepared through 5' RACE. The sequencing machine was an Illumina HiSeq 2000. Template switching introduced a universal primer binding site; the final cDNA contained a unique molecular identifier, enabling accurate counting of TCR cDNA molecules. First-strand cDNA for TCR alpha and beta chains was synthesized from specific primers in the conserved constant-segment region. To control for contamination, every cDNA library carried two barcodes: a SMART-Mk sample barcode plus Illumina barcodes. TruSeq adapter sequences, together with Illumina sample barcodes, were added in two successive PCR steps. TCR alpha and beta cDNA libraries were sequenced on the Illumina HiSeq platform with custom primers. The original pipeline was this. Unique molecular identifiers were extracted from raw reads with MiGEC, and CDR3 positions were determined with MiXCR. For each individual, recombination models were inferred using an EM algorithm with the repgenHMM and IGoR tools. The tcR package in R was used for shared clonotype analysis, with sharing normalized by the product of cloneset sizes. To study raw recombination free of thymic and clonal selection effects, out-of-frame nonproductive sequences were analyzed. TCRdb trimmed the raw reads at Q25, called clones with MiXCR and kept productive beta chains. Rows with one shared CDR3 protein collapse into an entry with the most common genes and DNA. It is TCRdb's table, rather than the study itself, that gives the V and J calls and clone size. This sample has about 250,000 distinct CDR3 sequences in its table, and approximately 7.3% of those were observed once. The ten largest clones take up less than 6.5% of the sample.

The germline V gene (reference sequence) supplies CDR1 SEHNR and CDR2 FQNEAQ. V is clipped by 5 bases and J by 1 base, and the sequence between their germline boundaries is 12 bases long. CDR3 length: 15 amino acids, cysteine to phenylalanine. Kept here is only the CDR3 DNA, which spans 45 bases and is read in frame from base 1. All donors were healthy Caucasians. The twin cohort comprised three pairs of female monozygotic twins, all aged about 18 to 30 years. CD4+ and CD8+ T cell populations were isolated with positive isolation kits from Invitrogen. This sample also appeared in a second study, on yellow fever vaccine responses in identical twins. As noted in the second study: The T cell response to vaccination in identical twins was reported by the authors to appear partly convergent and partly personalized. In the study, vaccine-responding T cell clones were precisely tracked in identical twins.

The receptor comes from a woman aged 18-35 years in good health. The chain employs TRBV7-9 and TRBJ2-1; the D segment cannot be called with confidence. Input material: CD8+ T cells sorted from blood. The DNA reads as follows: TGTGCCAGCAGCCCCAAAGGGCCGTCCTACAATGAGCAGTTCTTC. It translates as CASSPKGPSYNEQFF.